The entry that follows covers one T cell receptor (beta chain) sequence. Its matching antigen is unknown. Time point described: week 35, safety follow-up. In every dose of vaccine, 300 ug of mutant IDH1 20-mer peptide was given alongside topical imiquimod. All eight of the vaccinations patients received fell in weeks 1, 3, 5, 7, 11, 15, 19 and 23. Germline CDR1 reads GTSNPN; CDR2 reads SVGIG (reference sequence). The CDR3 is made up of 13 amino acids. V lost 7 bases and J lost 3, with 15 bases in between. This record comes from a study of a mutant IDH1 vaccine in newly diagnosed glioma. Study as a whole: Visit V12 happened at week 35; visit V13 happened at week 47.

Profiled with immunoSEQ multiplex PCR; TCRdb holds only in-frame clones, not every one. The data contain about 50,000 clones, approximately 92% of them singletons. This TCR derives from a man in his forties or fifties with glioma. The chain links TRBV30 to TRBJ1-2, with D unresolved. The sequenced sample was PBMCs, obtained from a glioma patient whose treatment included an IDH1 peptide vaccine. The chain's CDR3 is CAYLSSRDYGYTF. The CDR3 region has the DNA TGTGCCTACCTCAGCTCAAGGGACTATGGCTACACCTTC.